The 28 T cell receptor beta chains below were found in one sample sequenced in a study of shared clonotypes between healthy human individuals. Clones were sequenced by immunoSEQ multiplex PCR, and TCRdb holds only the in-frame ones, with some missing. In the table there are roughly 500,000 clones, 70% to 85% of which are singletons. Material for sequencing was PBMCs. These receptors all stem from a woman aged 40 to 50 in good health. Some clones in this sample may be carry-over from other donors' samples.

This rearrangement joins TRBV4-3 to TRBJ2-3; TRBD2 might be the D (6 bases). Looked up from germline, CDR1 is LGHNA and CDR2 is YSLEER. Between the trimmed V and J ends, which lost 0 bases and 3 bases, there was a span of 16 bases. This CDR3 spans 17 amino acids. DNA for the CDR3: TGCGCCAGCAGCCAAGATCTTGAGGGCGGGGTAACAGATACGCAGTATTTT. It encodes CASSQDLEGGVTDTQYF.

The chain uses TRBV9 and TRBJ1-5, with TRBD1 matching 9 bases. This CDR3 contains 13 residues. Germline V gene lookup returns CDR1 SGDLS and CDR2 YYNGEE. V lost 7 bases and J lost 5; bases outside the gene matches: 4. The CDR3 region has the DNA TGTGCCAGCGGGGGACAGGGTGATCAGCCCCAGCATTTT. This encodes CASGGQGDQPQHF.

The rearrangement joins TRBV18 to TRBJ2-1; 8 nucleotides line up with TRBD2. This CDR3 comprises 15 residues. Germline V gene lookup returns CDR1 KGHSH and CDR2 LQKENI. V shed 2 bases and J 4 bases; nucleotides not matched to a gene: 4. The CDR3 is CASSPVGGRYNEQFF. The CDR3 region has the DNA TGTGCCAGCTCACCAGTAGGCGGGAGGTACAATGAGCAGTTCTTC.

The chain is built from TRBV25-1 and TRBJ2-5; 9 positions match TRBD1. Germline trimming cut 4 bases from V and 1 base from J; bases unmatched to any gene: 10. Germline V gives CDR1 MGHDK, CDR2 SYGVNS. There are 17 residues in the CDR3. CDR3 coding DNA: TGTGCCAGCAGTGTGGGGACAGGGCTCCCGTTCCAAGAGACCCAGTACTTC. This encodes CASSVGTGLPFQETQYF. Based on the CDR3 plus reference TRBV25-1 and TRBJ2-5, the full variable domain is EADIYQTPRYLVIGTGKKITLECSQTMGHDKMYWYQQDPGMELHLIHYSYGVNSTEKGDLSSESTVSRIRTEHFPLTLESARPSHTSQYLCASSVGTGLPFQETQYFGPGTRLLVL.

V and J are TRBV28 and TRBJ2-3, with D tentatively TRBD2 (5 bases). V lost 4 bases and J lost 4, with 15 bases in between. Germline CDR1 and CDR2: MDHEN and SYDVKM. This CDR3 has 15 amino acids. The CDR3 coding sequence is TGTGCCAGCAGTTCCCCGGGATCCGGGGCAGATACGCAGTATTTT. Its protein is CASSSPGSGADTQYF.

This clone showed up just a few times. The chain combines TRBV28 with TRBJ2-5, with 8 positions matching TRBD2. CDR1 is MDHEN, CDR2 SYDVKM, per germline. With V trimmed by 4 bases and J by 4 bases, 5 bases remained unmatched. The CDR3 has 14 residues. The CDR3 sequence is CASSSGGSGETQYF. CDR3 coding DNA: TGTGCCAGCAGTTCGGGAGGGAGCGGAGAGACCCAGTACTTC.

The chain uses TRBV19 and TRBJ2-2; perhaps D is TRBD1 or TRBD2 (7 bases each). Germline CDR1 and CDR2: LNHDA and SQIVND (reference sequence). V lost 3 bases and J lost 2, with 19 bases in between. The CDR3 sequence is 18 residues long. The CDR3 loop reads CASSIGRGGWSNTGELFF. CDR3 sequence (DNA): TGTGCCAGTAGTATCGGCAGGGGGGGTTGGTCAAACACCGGGGAGCTGTTTTTT. Supplemented by reference TRBV19 and TRBJ2-2, the full variable domain reads DGGITQSPKYLFRKEGQNVTLSCEQNLNHDAMYWYRQDPGQGLRLIYYSQIVNDFQKGDIAEGYSVSREKKESFPLTVTSAQKNPTAFYLCASSIGRGGWSNTGELFFGEGSRLTVL.

The chain couples TRBV11-2 to TRBJ2-7; D uncertain. The CDR3 extends over 16 amino acids. Per germline, CDR1 SGHAT and CDR2 FQNNGV. V shed 0 bases and J shed 2 bases, with 14 bases lying between them. The CDR3 nucleotides read TGTGCCAGCAGCTTAGATTTGCCGGCCAGTACCTACGAGCAGTACTTC. It is translated as CASSLDLPASTYEQYF.

This chain connects TRBV7-9 to TRBJ2-3; the match to TRBD1 covers 7 bases. V was clipped by 1 base and J by 0 bases; unmatched bases: 4. This CDR3 contains 16 residues. Germline CDR1 reads SEHNR; CDR2 reads FQNEAQ (reference sequence). The CDR3 sequence: CASSLDAGGSTDTQYF. CDR3 nucleotides: TGTGCCAGCAGCTTAGATGCAGGGGGAAGCACAGATACGCAGTATTTT.

For this clone: Other DNA sequences in this specimen translate into the identical CDR3. The chain has TRBV9 and TRBJ2-1, with D uncertain. From germline, CDR1 is SGDLS and CDR2 YYNGEE. Deletions cut 0 bases from V and 4 bases from J, with 8 bases between. There are 14 residues in the CDR3. For the CDR3, the DNA is TGTGCCAGCAGCGTAGGTTCAGGATACAATGAGCAGTTCTTC. Translated: CASSVGSGYNEQFF.

V usage is TRBV30 and J usage is TRBJ2-3, with a tentative D call TRBD2 (5 bases). CDR3 length: 12 amino acids. V was trimmed by 0 bases and J by 5 bases, leaving 6 bases between them. Germline V gives CDR1 GTSNPN, CDR2 SVGIG (reference sequence). The CDR3 protein is CAWSVRGDTQYF. In DNA form, the CDR3 reads TGTGCCTGGAGTGTACGGGGAGATACGCAGTATTTT.

The V call is TRBV7-3, the J call TRBJ2-3; 10 bases map to TRBD2. V gave up 5 bases and J gave up 6 bases; unmatched junction bases: 11. Germline values: CDR1 SGHTA, CDR2 FQGTGA. The length of the CDR3 is 16 residues. The chain's CDR3 is CASSDRTSGMRDTQYF. CDR3 nucleotides: TGTGCCAGCAGCGATAGGACTAGCGGCATGAGGGATACGCAGTATTTT. Full variable domain (missing parts from reference TRBV7-3 and TRBJ2-3): GAGVSQTPSNKVTEKGKYVELRCDPISGHTALYWYRQSLGQGPEFLIYFQGTGAADDSGLPNDRFFAVRPEGSVSTLKIQRTERGDSAVYLCASSDRTSGMRDTQYFGPGTRLTVL.

The chain joins TRBV30 to TRBJ1-1; 8 bases are a match to TRBD1. The germline gives CDR1 GTSNPN, CDR2 SVGIG (reference sequence). CDR3 length equals 13 residues. J gave up 7 bases and V 7 bases, and 11 bases lay outside the gene matches. The CDR3: CASSGGRGGEAFF. CDR3 bases: TGTGCCTCTTCAGGGGGCAGGGGTGGTGAAGCTTTCTTT. Drawing the rest from reference TRBV30 and TRBJ1-1, the complete variable domain is SQTIHQWPATLVQPVGSPLSLECTVEGTSNPNLYWYRQAAGRGLQLLFYSVGIGQISSEVPQNLSASRPQDRQFILSSKKLLLSDSGFYLCASSGGRGGEAFFGQGTRLTVV.

This sequence joins TRBV27 and TRBJ2-1, with D possibly being TRBD2 (6 bases). The CDR3 length is 14 residues. CDR1 is MNHEY, CDR2 SMNVEV, per germline (reference sequence). The V gene lost 5 bases and the J gene lost 0 bases, with 8 bases spanning the gap. For the CDR3, the DNA is TGTGCCAGCAGTCGGGGGTTCTCCTACAATGAGCAGTTCTTC. Translating gives CASSRGFSYNEQFF.

A few counts support this clone. The chain employs TRBV19 and TRBJ2-2; perhaps D is TRBD1 or TRBD2 (5 bases each). CDR1 and CDR2 from the germline V gene are LNHDA and SQIVND (reference sequence). The CDR3 runs to 15 residues. V lost 7 bases and J 4 bases, leaving 16 bases between the germline ends. The CDR3 spells CASNLGDRFTGELFF. Here the CDR3 DNA reads TGTGCCAGTAATTTGGGGGATCGGTTCACCGGGGAGCTGTTTTTT.

This chain links TRBV4-1 with TRBJ2-5, with 7 bases aligning to TRBD1. This CDR3 has 14 residues. Per the germline V gene, CDR1 is MGHRA and CDR2 is YSYEKL. V lost 5 bases, J lost 4 bases, and 7 bases stayed unmatched. The CDR3 here is CASSITQGTETQYF. The DNA for the CDR3 is TGCGCCAGCAGCATTACACAGGGGACAGAGACCCAGTACTTC.

The genes are TRBV13 and TRBJ2-1; 12 bases fit TRBD2. Germline V CDR1 and CDR2: PRHDT, FYEKMQ (reference sequence). V was pared by 0 bases and J by 5 bases, with 2 bases of the junction left unmatched. The CDR3 has 16 amino acids. The CDR3 sequence: CASSLGGLAGHNEQFF. The DNA for the CDR3 is TGTGCCAGCAGCTTAGGGGGACTAGCGGGCCACAATGAGCAGTTCTTC.

The genes are TRBV2 and TRBJ1-4; D call uncertain. V gave up 4 bases and J gave up 3 bases, with 9 bases separating them. This CDR3 has 14 residues. Germline lookup yields CDR1 SNHLY and CDR2 FYNNEI. The CDR3 protein is CASSGAEPNEKLFF. The DNA of the CDR3 is TGTGCCAGCAGTGGAGCGGAGCCTAATGAAAAACTGTTTTTT.

The rearrangement links TRBV28 to TRBJ2-7, with 11 bases matching TRBD2. The CDR3 length is 16 residues. Germline V gene data show CDR1 as MDHEN and CDR2 as SYDVKM. V lost 8 bases, J lost 4 bases, and 13 bases stayed unmatched. The CDR3 bases are TGTGCCAGCCCCCCCTCCCTGGCTAGCGGGAGGTACGAGCAGTACTTC. It codes for CASPPSLASGRYEQYF.

The chain couples TRBV27 to TRBJ2-1; a possible D gene is TRBD2 (5 bases). This CDR3 contains 16 residues. Germline lookup yields CDR1 MNHEY and CDR2 SMNVEV (reference sequence). The V end lost 3 bases, the J end lost 6 bases, and 18 bases lay between the germline ends. The CDR3 protein is CASSLISGRVGNEQFF. In DNA form, the CDR3 reads TGTGCCAGCAGTTTGATATCGGGGAGAGTGGGCAATGAGCAGTTCTTC.

Regarding this clone: The same CDR3 also results from other DNA sequences found in this sample. The chain recombines TRBV29-1 with TRBJ2-1; 7 bases map to TRBD1. Germline V gene sequence: CDR1 SQVTM, CDR2 ANQGSEA. The length of the CDR3 is 13 residues. V lost 3 bases and J lost 10; bases outside the gene matches: 9. The CDR3 coding sequence is TGCAGCGTTGAGAGGGGGCAGGGGAGAGAGCAGTTCTTC. Protein: CSVERGQGREQFF.

As for this clone: A read error is the likely source, as a far larger clone sits one nucleotide away. This sample includes further DNA sequences coding for the same CDR3. The chain links TRBV6-1 to TRBJ1-1; D gene ambiguous. The CDR3 consists of 13 residues. In germline, CDR1 is MNHNS, CDR2 SASEGT. V lost 2 bases and J lost 2, with 6 bases in between. CDR3 residues: CASSEQPNTEAFF. DNA for the CDR3: TGTGCCAGCAGTGAACAGCCAAACACTGAAGCTTTCTTT.

This rearrangement joins TRBV10-1 to TRBJ1-1; the D is unclear. Germline V gene sequence: CDR1 WNHNN, CDR2 SYGVQD (reference sequence). V dropped 5 bases and J dropped 6 bases, with 16 bases sitting between them. CDR3 size: 14 residues. This CDR3 is CASSLDSPGAEAFF. The CDR3 DNA follows: TGCGCCAGCAGTCTGGACTCGCCGGGCGCTGAAGCTTTCTTT.

CDR3 in amino acids: CASSIQAGGGDTQYF. DNA of the CDR3: TGTGCCAGTAGTATACAAGCGGGAGGGGGGGATACGCAGTATTTT. This chain links TRBV19 with TRBJ2-3; 10 positions match TRBD2. This CDR3 is 15 amino acids long. After removal of 2 bases from V and 6 bases from J, the junction contained 5 bases not matched to a gene. Germline CDR1 LNHDA, CDR2 SQIVND (reference sequence).

The chain has TRBV6-5 and TRBJ1-2; 9 nucleotides agree with TRBD1. The germline V gene has CDR1 MNHEY and CDR2 SVGAGI. With V trimmed by 6 bases and J by 3 bases, 5 bases remained unmatched. This CDR3 contains 14 residues. The CDR3 is CASRTGGSDYGYTF. The DNA of the CDR3 is TGTGCCAGCAGAACAGGGGGCAGCGACTATGGCTACACCTTC.

The J gene is TRBJ2-6, the V gene TRBV5-1, with 13 positions matching TRBD2. Germline V lookup: CDR1 SGHRS, CDR2 YFSETQ. The CDR3 is 17 amino acids. With V trimmed by 4 bases and J by 4 bases, 5 bases remained unmatched. CDR3 sequence: CASSPGLAGAGANVLTF. DNA for the CDR3: TGCGCCAGCAGCCCCGGACTAGCGGGAGCGGGGGCCAACGTCCTGACTTTC.

The chain links TRBV6-6 to TRBJ2-7; D not resolved. This CDR3 comprises 15 residues. Germline V CDR1 and CDR2: MNHNY, SVGAGI (reference sequence). Trimming pared 0 bases from V and 0 bases from J, leaving 9 bases between. As DNA, the CDR3 is TGTGCCAGCAGTTACTCGAGTACAGCCTCCTACGAGCAGTACTTC. This gives the protein CASSYSSTASYEQYF.

The V call is TRBV29-1, the J call TRBJ1-6, with 7 bases identical to TRBD1. Germline CDR1 is SQVTM and CDR2 is ANQGSEA. The V segment lost 6 bases and the J segment 8 bases; nucleotides outside the gene matches: 7. The CDR3 consists of 13 residues. Here the CDR3 reads CSVRQGWDSPLHF. CDR3 bases: TGCAGCGTAAGACAGGGTTGGGATTCACCCCTCCACTTT.